Listed below are T cell receptor beta chains from one sample, sequenced in a study of T-cell reconstitution after alpha-beta-depleted transplantation in children. TCRdb re-called the PCR reads with MiXCR, one entry per CDR3 protein. The sample lists 65,000 to 75,000 distinct CDR3 sequences, 4.9% seen once, with under 20% in the top ten. The sequencing here drew on PBMCs, mostly from graft donor cells, taken 180 days after TCRalphabeta/CD19-depleted stem cell transplant. The receptors here all came from a boy under two years old who had a stem cell transplant for acute myeloid leukemia, so the T cells may come from the graft donor. The CDR3 runs from the conserved cysteine through the conserved F or W. Fields, in order: D gene, V gene, J gene, CDR3 protein. The D gene is left open where the match is weak.

D gene: TRBD1; V gene: TRBV18; J gene: TRBJ1-4; CDR3 protein: CASSRGTGATNEKLFF
D gene: .; V gene: TRBV27; J gene: TRBJ2-5; CDR3 protein: CASSFRQGGETQYF
D gene: .; V gene: TRBV20-1; J gene: TRBJ1-4; CDR3 protein: CSASPQRGAGEKLFF
D gene: TRBD1; V gene: TRBV20-1; J gene: TRBJ1-5; CDR3 protein: CSAPLTGRYWSNQPQHF
D gene: .; V gene: TRBV12-3/TRBV12-4; J gene: TRBJ2-1; CDR3 protein: CASTPAKSYNEQFF
D gene: .; V gene: TRBV5-1; J gene: TRBJ1-5; CDR3 protein: CASSFDGGNQPQHF
D gene: .; V gene: TRBV5-1; J gene: TRBJ2-3; CDR3 protein: CASSLAAGGPGSTDTQYF
D gene: TRBD1; V gene: TRBV5-1; J gene: TRBJ1-2; CDR3 protein: CASSWTGYGYTF
D gene: .; V gene: TRBV6-6; J gene: TRBJ2-1; CDR3 protein: CASSPLGKSYNEQFF
D gene: .; V gene: TRBV7-6; J gene: TRBJ2-3; CDR3 protein: CASSLEGGTDTQYF
D gene: .; V gene: TRBV6-2/TRBV6-3; J gene: TRBJ2-3; CDR3 protein: CASSPFPRAWSTDTQYF
D gene: TRBD2; V gene: TRBV20-1; J gene: TRBJ2-2; CDR3 protein: CSALSGGEAGELFF
D gene: TRBD1; V gene: TRBV5-6; J gene: TRBJ1-2; CDR3 protein: CASSYLGTGLYGYTF
D gene: TRBD1; V gene: TRBV10-2; J gene: TRBJ1-3; CDR3 protein: CASSGGQDTIYF
D gene: .; V gene: TRBV11-3; J gene: TRBJ1-1; CDR3 protein: CASSPQQGLNTEAFF
D gene: .; V gene: TRBV7-6; J gene: TRBJ2-5; CDR3 protein: CASSPKMGATQYF
D gene: TRBD1; V gene: TRBV7-9; J gene: TRBJ2-2; CDR3 protein: CASRTGAGTGELFF
D gene: .; V gene: TRBV7-2; J gene: TRBJ2-3; CDR3 protein: CASSLGLGTPTYTQYF
D gene: .; V gene: TRBV24-1; J gene: TRBJ2-3; CDR3 protein: CATSDWDFYTQYF
D gene: .; V gene: TRBV9; J gene: TRBJ1-2; CDR3 protein: CASSAPGEGQRGYGYTF
D gene: .; V gene: TRBV20-1; J gene: TRBJ1-1; CDR3 protein: CSARSGTEAFF
D gene: .; V gene: TRBV11-2; J gene: TRBJ2-1; CDR3 protein: CASSFTHEQFF